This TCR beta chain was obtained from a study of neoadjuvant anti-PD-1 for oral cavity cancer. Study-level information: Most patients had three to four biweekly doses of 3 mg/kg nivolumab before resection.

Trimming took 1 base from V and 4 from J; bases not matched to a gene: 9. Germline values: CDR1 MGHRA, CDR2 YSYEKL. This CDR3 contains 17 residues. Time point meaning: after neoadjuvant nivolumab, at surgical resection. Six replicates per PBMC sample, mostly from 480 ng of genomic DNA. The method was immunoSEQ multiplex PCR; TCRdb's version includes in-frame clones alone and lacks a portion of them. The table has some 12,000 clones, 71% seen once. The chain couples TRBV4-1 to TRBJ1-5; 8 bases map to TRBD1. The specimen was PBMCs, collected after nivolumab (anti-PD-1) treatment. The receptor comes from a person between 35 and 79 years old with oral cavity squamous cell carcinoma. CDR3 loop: CASSQGRQGSRNQPQHF. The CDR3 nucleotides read TGCGCCAGCAGCCAAGGAAGACAGGGGTCGCGTAATCAGCCCCAGCATTTT.